Following are 8 T cell receptor beta chains from one sample sequenced in a study of CD8+ T cells in alopecia areata. cDNA serving as the sequencing template came from extracted, reverse transcribed RNA. Libraries were prepared by immunoSEQ multiplex PCR; TCRdb keeps only in-frame clonotypes and omits some of them. The table records roughly 150,000 clones, around 87% of them present only once. This specimen consisted of CD8+ T cells sorted from blood, obtained at week 0. These receptors came from a human donor with alopecia areata.

The chain joins TRBV7-9 to TRBJ2-1; TRBD2 agrees at 7 bases. CDR1 SEHNR and CDR2 FQNEAQ come from the germline V gene (reference sequence). With 5 bases clipped from V and 0 bases from J, the junction kept 7 bases outside the gene matches. The CDR3 runs 16 residues. The CDR3 region is CASSHPGGTSYNEQFF. In nucleotides, the CDR3 is TGTGCCAGCAGCCATCCCGGGGGGACCTCCTACAATGAGCAGTTCTTC. The whole variable domain, filled in from reference TRBV7-9 and TRBJ2-1, reads DTGVSQNPRHKITKRGQNVTFRCDPISEHNRLYWYRQTLGQGPEFLTYFQNEAQLEKSRLLSDRFSAERPKGSFSTLEIQRTEQGDSAMYLCASSHPGGTSYNEQFFGPGTRLTVL.

This chain connects TRBV7-9 to TRBJ2-7; a possible D gene is TRBD1 (5 bases). Germline CDR1 is SEHNR and CDR2 is FQNEAQ (reference sequence). This CDR3 has 12 amino acids. Trimming took off 1 base at V and 5 bases at J, with 6 bases between the two ends. The CDR3 region has the DNA TGTGCCAGCAGCTTAGGGGGCCACGAGCAGTACTTC. Protein product: CASSLGGHEQYF. Looking up the rest from reference TRBV7-9 and TRBJ2-7 gives the full variable domain: DTGVSQNPRHKITKRGQNVTFRCDPISEHNRLYWYRQTLGQGPEFLTYFQNEAQLEKSRLLSDRFSAERPKGSFSTLEIQRTEQGDSAMYLCASSLGGHEQYFGPGTRLTVT.

The table lists this clone with a few counts. The V gene is TRBV7-9, the J gene TRBJ2-3; a weak D match, TRBD2 (6 bases). In germline, CDR1 is SEHNR, CDR2 FQNEAQ (reference sequence). The length of the CDR3 is 13 residues. Trimming removed 11 bases at V and 1 base at J, with 13 bases between. CDR3: CAGQEGGTDTQYF. DNA of the CDR3: TGTGCCGGTCAGGAGGGCGGCACAGATACGCAGTATTTT.

The CDR3 region is CASSLAALEQYF. The DNA for the CDR3 is TGTGCCAGCAGCCTGGCTGCGCTCGAGCAGTACTTC. The J gene is TRBJ2-7, the V gene TRBV5-6; no clear D gene. The V gene lost 4 bases and the J gene lost 6 bases, with 11 bases spanning the gap. The CDR3 contains 12 residues. Germline V gives CDR1 SGHDT, CDR2 YYEEEE. Variable domain in full (rest from reference TRBV5-6 and TRBJ2-7): DAGVTQSPTHLIKTRGQQVTLRCSPKSGHDTVSWYQQALGQGPQFIFQYYEEEERQRGNFPDRFSGHQFPNYSSELNVNALLLGDSALYLCASSLAALEQYFGPGTRLTVT.

The CDR3 DNA reads TGTGCCACCGGGACTAGCGGGACGGAGACCCAGTACTTC. This codes for CATGTSGTETQYF. The rearrangement links TRBV5-4 to TRBJ2-5; 13 nucleotides line up with TRBD2. This CDR3 has 13 amino acids. Germline CDR1 and CDR2: SGHNT and YYREEE (reference sequence). V trimming: 9 bases; J trimming: 5 bases; junction bases outside the gene matches: 4.

This clone was seen a single time. This CDR3 is CASSLANRGQTEAFF. The CDR3 nucleotides read TGTGCCAGCAGCTTAGCGAACAGGGGGCAAACTGAAGCTTTCTTT. The V call is TRBV7-6, the J call TRBJ1-1; TRBD1 matches 9 bases. Germline CDR1 is SGHVS and CDR2 is FNYEAQ. This CDR3 is built from 15 residues. The junction had 4 bases not matched to a gene; V was cut back by 0 bases and J by 5 bases.

The V gene is TRBV18, the J gene TRBJ2-7, with D perhaps being TRBD1 or TRBD2 (5 bases each). CDR1 and CDR2 (germline): KGHSH, LQKENI. The length of the CDR3 is 15 residues. Trimming shortened V by 2 bases and J by 6 bases, and 17 bases separated the two germline ends. The CDR3 region has the DNA TGTGCCAGCTCACCATCCGGGACCGGGATAATCGAGCAGTACTTC. Translating gives CASSPSGTGIIEQYF.

J is TRBJ2-5 and V is TRBV4-1; D is possibly TRBD2 (5 bases). CDR3 length equals 13 residues. Germline assignment: CDR1 MGHRA and CDR2 YSYEKL. Trimming took 4 bases from V and 5 from J, leaving 11 bases between them. The CDR3 DNA follows: TGCGCCAGCAGCCGTGAGTGGGAGGAGACCCAGTACTTC. It encodes CASSREWEETQYF.